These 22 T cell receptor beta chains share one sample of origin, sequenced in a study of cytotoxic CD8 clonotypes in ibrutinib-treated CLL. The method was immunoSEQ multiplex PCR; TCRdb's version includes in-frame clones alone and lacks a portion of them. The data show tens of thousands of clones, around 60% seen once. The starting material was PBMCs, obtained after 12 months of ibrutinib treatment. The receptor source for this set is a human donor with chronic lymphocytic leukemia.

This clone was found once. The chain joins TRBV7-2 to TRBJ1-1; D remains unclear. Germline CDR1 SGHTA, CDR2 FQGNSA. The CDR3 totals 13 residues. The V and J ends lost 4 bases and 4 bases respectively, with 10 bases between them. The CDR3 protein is CASSSPVFTEAFF. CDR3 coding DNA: TGTGCCAGCAGCTCCCCAGTATTCACTGAAGCTTTCTTT. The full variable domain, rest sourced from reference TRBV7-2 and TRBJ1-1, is GAGVSQSPSNKVTEKGKDVELRCDPISGHTALYWYRQSLGQGLEFLIYFQGNSAPDKSGLPSDRFSAERTGGSVSTLTIQRTQQEDSAVYLCASSSPVFTEAFFGQGTRLTVV.

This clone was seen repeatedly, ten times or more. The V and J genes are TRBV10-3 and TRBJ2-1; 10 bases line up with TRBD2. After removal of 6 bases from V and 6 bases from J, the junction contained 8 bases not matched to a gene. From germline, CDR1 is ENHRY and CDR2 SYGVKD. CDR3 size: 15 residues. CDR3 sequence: CAIRGASGRGNEQFF. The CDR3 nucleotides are TGTGCCATCAGGGGGGCTAGCGGGAGAGGCAATGAGCAGTTCTTC.

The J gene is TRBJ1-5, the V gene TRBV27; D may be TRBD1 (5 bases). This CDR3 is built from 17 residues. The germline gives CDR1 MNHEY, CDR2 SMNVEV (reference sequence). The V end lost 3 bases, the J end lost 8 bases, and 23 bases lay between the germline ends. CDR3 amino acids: CASSLLTSIGLGEPQHF. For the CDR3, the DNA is TGTGCCAGCAGTTTGCTGACGTCGATAGGATTGGGGGAGCCCCAGCATTTT.

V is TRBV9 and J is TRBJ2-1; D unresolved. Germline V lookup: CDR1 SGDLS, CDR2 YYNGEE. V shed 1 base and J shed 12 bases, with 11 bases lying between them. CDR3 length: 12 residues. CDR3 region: CASSVFPGWQFF. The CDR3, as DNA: TGTGCCAGCAGCGTATTCCCAGGATGGCAGTTCTTC.

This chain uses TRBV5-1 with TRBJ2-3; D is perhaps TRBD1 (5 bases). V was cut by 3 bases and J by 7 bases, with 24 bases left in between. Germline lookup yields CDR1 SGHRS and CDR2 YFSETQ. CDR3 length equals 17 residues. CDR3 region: CASSSVGPTSLKNTQYF. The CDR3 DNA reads TGCGCCAGCAGCTCTGTGGGGCCGACTTCGCTAAAAAATACGCAGTATTTT.

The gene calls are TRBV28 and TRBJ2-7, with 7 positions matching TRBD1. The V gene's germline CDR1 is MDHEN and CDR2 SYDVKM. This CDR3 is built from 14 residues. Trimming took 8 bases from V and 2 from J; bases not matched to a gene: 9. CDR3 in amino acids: CASLSGTAPYEQYF. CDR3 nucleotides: TGTGCCAGCCTCTCGGGGACAGCCCCCTACGAGCAGTACTTC. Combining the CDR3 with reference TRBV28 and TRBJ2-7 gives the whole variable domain DVKVTQSSRYLVKRTGEKVFLECVQDMDHENMFWYRQDPGLGLRLIYFSYDVKMKEKGDIPEGYSVSREKKERFSLILESASTNQTSMYLCASLSGTAPYEQYFGPGTRLTVT.

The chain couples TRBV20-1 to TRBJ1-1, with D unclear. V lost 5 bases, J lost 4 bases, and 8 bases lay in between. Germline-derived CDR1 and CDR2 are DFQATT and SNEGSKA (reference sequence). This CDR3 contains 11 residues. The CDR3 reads CSAGKITEAFF. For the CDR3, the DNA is TGCAGTGCTGGAAAGATCACTGAAGCTTTCTTT.

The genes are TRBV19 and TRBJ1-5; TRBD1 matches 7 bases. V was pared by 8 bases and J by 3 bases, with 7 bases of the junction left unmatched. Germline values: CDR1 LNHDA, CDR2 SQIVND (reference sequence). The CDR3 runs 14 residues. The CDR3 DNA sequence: TGTGCCAGTGGGATACAGGGGCCCAATCAGCCCCAGCATTTT. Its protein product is CASGIQGPNQPQHF.

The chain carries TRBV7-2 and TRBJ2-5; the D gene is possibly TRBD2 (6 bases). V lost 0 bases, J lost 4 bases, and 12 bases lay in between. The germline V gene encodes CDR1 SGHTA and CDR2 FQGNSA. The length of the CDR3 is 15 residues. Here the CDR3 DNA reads TGTGCCAGCAGCTTAGCGGGAGGAGAGGGAGAGACCCAGTACTTC. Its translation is CASSLAGGEGETQYF.

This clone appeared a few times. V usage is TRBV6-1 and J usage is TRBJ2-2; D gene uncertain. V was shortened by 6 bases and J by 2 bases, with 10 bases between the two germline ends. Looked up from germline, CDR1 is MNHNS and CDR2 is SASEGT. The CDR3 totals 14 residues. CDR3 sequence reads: CASRAQPNTGELFF. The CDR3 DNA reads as TGTGCCAGCAGAGCGCAGCCCAACACCGGGGAGCTGTTTTTT.

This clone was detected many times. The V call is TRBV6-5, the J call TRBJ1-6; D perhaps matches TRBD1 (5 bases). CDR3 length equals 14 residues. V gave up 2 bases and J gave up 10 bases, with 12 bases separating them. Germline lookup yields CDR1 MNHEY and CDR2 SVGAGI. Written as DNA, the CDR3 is TGTGCCAGCAGTTACAAGGGGCGGGGATCACCCCTCCACTTT. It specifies CASSYKGRGSPLHF.

CDR3 nucleotides: TGTGCCAGCAGTGAATTCAAGGAGCAGTACTTC. Amino acid sequence: CASSEFKEQYF. The chain joins TRBV25-1 to TRBJ2-7; D gene unclear. The CDR3 has 11 amino acids. V was clipped by 1 base and J by 7 bases, with 5 bases between them. Germline V gene sequence: CDR1 MGHDK, CDR2 SYGVNS.

The CDR3 DNA is TGTGCCAGCAGCCCAAAACCGGGACAAAATATGGAGACCCAGTACTTC. Protein: CASSPKPGQNMETQYF. This rearrangement joins TRBV16 to TRBJ2-5; a possible D gene is TRBD1 (6 bases). The CDR3 runs to 16 residues. Germline lookup yields CDR1 KGHSY and CDR2 FQNENV. Trimming took 4 bases from V and 5 from J, leaving 20 bases between them.

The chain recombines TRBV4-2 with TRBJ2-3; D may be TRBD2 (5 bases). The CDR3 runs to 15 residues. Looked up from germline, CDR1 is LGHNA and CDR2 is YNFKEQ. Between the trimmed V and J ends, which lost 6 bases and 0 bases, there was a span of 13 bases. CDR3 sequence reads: CASSPDYPSTDTQYF. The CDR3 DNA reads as TGTGCCAGCAGTCCTGACTATCCTAGCACAGATACGCAGTATTTT.

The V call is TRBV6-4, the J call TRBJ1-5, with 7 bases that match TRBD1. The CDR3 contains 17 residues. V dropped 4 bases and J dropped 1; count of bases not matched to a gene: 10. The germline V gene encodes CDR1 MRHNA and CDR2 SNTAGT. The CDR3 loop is CASSGRTYRGSNQPQHF. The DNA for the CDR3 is TGTGCCAGCAGTGGGAGGACCTACAGGGGAAGCAATCAGCCCCAGCATTTT.

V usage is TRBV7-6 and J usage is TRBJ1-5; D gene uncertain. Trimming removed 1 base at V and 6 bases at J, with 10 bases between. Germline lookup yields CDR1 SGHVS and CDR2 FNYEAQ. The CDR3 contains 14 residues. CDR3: CASSLGAGRQPQHF. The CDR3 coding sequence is TGTGCCAGCAGCTTAGGGGCAGGTCGTCAGCCCCAGCATTTT.

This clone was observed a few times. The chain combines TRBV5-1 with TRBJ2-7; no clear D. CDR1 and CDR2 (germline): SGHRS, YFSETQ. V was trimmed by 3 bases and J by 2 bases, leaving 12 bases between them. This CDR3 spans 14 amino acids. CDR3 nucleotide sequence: TGCGCCAGCAGCTCCCACACGCGAACCTACGAGCAGTACTTC. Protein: CASSSHTRTYEQYF.

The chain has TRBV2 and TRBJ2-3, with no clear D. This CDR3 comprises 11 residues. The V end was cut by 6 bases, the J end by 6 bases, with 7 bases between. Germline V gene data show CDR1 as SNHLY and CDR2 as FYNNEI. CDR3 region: CASSDWDTQYF. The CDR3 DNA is TGTGCCAGCAGCGACTGGGATACGCAGTATTTT. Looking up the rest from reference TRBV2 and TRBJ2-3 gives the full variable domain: EPEVTQTPSHQVTQMGQEVILRCVPISNHLYFYWYRQILGQKVEFLVSFYNNEISEKSEIFDDQFSVERPDGSNFTLKIRSTKLEDSAMYFCASSDWDTQYFGPGTRLTVL.

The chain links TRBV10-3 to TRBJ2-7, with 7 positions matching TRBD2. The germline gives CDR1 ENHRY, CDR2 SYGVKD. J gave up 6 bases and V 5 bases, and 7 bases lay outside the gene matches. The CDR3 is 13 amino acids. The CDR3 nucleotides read TGTGCCATCAGTATGGGTACGGGGGGCGAGCAGTACTTC. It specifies CAISMGTGGEQYF.

The CDR3 spells CASDQRLYNEQFF. For the CDR3, the DNA is TGTGCCAGCGACCAGAGACTTTACAATGAGCAGTTCTTC. The V and J genes are TRBV6-1 and TRBJ2-1, with D uncertain. The CDR3 runs 13 residues. The germline CDR1 and CDR2 sequences are MNHNS and SASEGT. V was cut by 8 bases and J by 4 bases, with 12 bases left in between.

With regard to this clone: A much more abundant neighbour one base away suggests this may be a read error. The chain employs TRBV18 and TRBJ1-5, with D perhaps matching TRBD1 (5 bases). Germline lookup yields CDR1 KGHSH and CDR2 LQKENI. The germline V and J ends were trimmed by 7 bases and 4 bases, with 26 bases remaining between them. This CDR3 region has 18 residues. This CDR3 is CASLPTRVRGESNQPQHF. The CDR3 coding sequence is TGTGCCAGCTTACCGACTAGAGTGAGGGGCGAGTCTAATCAGCCCCAGCATTTT.

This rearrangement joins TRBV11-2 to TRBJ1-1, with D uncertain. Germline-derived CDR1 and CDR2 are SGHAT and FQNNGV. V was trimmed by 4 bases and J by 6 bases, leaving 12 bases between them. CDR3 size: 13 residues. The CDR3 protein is CASSSSGSPEAFF. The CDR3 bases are TGTGCCAGCAGCTCCTCGGGTTCGCCTGAAGCTTTCTTT.